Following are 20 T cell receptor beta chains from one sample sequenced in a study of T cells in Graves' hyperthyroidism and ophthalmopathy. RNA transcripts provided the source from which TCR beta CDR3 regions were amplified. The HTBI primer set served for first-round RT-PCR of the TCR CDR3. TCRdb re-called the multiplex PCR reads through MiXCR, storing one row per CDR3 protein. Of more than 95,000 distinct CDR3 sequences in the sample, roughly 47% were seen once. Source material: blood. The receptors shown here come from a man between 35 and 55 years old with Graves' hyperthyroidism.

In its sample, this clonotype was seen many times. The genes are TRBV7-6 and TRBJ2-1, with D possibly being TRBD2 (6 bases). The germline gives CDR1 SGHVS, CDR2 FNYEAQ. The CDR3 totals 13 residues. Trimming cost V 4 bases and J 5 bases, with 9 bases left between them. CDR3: CASSSRLDNEQFF. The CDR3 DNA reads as TGTGCCAGCAGCTCCCGACTAGACAATGAGCAGTTCTTC.

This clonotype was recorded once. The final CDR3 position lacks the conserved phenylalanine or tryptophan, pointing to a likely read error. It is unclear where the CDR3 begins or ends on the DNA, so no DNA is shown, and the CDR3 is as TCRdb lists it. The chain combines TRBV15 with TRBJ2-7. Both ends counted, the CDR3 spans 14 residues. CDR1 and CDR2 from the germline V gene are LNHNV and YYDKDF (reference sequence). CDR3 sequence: CATSRAQKSYEQHS.

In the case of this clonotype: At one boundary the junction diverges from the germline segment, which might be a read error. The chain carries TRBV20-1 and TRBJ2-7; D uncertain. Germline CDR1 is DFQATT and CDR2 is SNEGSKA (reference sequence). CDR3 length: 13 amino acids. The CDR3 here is CSARGRLSYEQHF. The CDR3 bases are TGCAGTGCTAGGGGCCGCCTCTCCTACGAGCAGCACTTC.

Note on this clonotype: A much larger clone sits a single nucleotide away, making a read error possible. CDR3 sequence reads: CASSPPPGQGLFF. In DNA form, the CDR3 reads TGTGCCAGCAGCCCCCCCCCGGGACAGGGGTTGTTTTTT. This sequence joins TRBV11-2 and TRBJ1-4, with 10 bases fitting TRBD1. The trim removed 5 bases at V and 15 bases at J, leaving 9 bases unmatched. Germline-derived CDR1 and CDR2 are SGHAT and FQNNGV. The CDR3 totals 13 residues.

CDR3 in DNA: TGCAGTGTGGGAAGGGGCCCCAATCAGCCCCAGCATTTT. The encoded protein is CSVGRGPNQPQHF. The rearrangement uses TRBV20-1 and TRBJ1-5; TRBD1 is a possible D gene (5 bases). This CDR3 is 13 amino acids long. V was shortened by 7 bases and J by 3 bases, with 13 bases between the two germline ends. CDR1 and CDR2 from the germline V gene are DFQATT and SNEGSKA (reference sequence).

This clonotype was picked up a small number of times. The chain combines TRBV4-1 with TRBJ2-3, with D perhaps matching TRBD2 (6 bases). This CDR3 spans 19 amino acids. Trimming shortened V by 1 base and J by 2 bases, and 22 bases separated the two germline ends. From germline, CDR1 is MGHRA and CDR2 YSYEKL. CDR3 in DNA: TGCGCCAGCAGCCAAGGAGTGGGAGGAGAGTGGGGTTACACAGATACGCAGTATTTT. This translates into CASSQGVGGEWGYTDTQYF.

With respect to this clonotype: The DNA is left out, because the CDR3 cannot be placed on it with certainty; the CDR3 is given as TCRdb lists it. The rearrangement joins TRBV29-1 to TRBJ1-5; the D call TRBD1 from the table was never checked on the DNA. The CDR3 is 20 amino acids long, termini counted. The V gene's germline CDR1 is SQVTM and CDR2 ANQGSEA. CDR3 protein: CSVGGQGGEKLFFGSGTQHF.

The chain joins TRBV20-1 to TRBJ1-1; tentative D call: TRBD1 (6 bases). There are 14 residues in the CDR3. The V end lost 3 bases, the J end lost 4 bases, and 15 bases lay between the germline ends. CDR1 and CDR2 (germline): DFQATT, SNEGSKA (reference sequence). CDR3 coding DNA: TGCAGTGCTAGCCATGGAGAGGGGGTCACTGAAGCTTTCTTT. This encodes CSASHGEGVTEAFF.

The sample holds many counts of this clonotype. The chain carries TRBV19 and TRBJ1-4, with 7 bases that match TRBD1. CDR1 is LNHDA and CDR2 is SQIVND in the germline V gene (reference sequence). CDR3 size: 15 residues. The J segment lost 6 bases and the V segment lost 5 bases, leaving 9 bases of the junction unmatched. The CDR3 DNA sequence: TGTGCCAGTAGTGGAGGTACAGGGGTGCATGAAAAACTGTTTTTT. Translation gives CASSGGTGVHEKLFF.

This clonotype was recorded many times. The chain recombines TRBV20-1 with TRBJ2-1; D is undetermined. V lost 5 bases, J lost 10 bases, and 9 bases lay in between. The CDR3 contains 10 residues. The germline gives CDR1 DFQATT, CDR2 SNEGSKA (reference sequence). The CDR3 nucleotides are TGCAGTGCTCCCCGAAACGAGCAGTTCTTC. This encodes CSAPRNEQFF.

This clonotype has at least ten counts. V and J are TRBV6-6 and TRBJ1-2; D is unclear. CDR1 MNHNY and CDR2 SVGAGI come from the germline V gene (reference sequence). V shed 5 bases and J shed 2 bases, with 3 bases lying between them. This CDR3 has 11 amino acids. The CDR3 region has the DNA TGTGCCAGCAGTCCGAACTATGGCTACACCTTC. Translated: CASSPNYGYTF.

CDR3 amino acids: CASSTTRNTGGRNEQFF. Written as DNA, the CDR3 is TGTGCCAGCAGTACGACCCGTAACACCGGGGGACGGAATGAGCAGTTCTTC. This chain connects TRBV7-3 to TRBJ2-1, with D perhaps TRBD2 (6 bases). V was pared by 6 bases and J by 7 bases, with 25 bases between. CDR3 length equals 17 residues. The germline V gene has CDR1 SGHTA and CDR2 FQGTGA.

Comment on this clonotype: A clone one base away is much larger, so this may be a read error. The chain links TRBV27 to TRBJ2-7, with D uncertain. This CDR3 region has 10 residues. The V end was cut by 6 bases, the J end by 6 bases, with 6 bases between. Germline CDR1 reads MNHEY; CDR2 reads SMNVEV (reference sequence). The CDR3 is CASRLSEQYF. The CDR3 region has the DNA TGTGCCAGCAGACTATCCGAGCAGTACTTC.

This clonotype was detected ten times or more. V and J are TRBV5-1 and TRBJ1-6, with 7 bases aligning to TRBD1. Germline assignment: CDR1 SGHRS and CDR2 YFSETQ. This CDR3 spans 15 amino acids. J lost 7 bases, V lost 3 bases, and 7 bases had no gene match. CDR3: CASSYRGAGNSPLHF. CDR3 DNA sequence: TGCGCCAGCAGCTACAGGGGCGCGGGGAATTCACCCCTCCACTTT. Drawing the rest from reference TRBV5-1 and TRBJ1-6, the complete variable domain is KAGVTQTPRYLIKTRGQQVTLSCSPISGHRSVSWYQQTPGQGLQFLFEYFSETQRNKGNFPGRFSGRQFSNSRSEMNVSTLELGDSALYLCASSYRGAGNSPLHFGNGTRLTVT.

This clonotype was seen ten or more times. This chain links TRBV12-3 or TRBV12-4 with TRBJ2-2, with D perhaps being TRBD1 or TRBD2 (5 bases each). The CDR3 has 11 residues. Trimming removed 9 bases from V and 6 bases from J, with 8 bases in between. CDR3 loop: CASGTAGELFF. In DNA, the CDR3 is TGTGCCAGTGGGACGGCCGGGGAGCTGTTTTTT.

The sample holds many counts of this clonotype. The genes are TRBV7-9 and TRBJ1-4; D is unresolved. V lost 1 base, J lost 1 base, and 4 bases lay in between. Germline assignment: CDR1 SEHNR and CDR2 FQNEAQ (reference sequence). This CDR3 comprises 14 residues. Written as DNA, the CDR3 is TGTGCCAGCAGCTTAGGGATAACTAATGAAAAACTGTTTTTT. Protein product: CASSLGITNEKLFF.

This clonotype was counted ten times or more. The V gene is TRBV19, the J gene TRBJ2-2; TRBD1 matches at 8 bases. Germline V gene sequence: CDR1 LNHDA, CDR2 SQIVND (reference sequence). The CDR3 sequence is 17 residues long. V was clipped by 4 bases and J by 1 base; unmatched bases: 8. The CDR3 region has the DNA TGTGCCAGTAGTAAGGACAGGGAGATGGGGAACACCGGGGAGCTGTTTTTT. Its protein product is CASSKDREMGNTGELFF.

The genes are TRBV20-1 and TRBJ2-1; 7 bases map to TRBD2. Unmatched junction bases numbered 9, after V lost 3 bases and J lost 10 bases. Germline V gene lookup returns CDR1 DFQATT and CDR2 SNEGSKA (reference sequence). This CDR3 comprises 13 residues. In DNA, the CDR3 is TGCAGTGCTAGGGGGGTTAGCGGGTGGGAGCAGTTCTTC. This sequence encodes CSARGVSGWEQFF.

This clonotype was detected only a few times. The DNA of the CDR3 is TGCGCCAGCAGCCAGACTAGCGGGGGGGCTGGGGAGACCCAGTACTTC. Its protein is CASSQTSGGAGETQYF. The rearrangement joins TRBV4-1 to TRBJ2-5; 14 bases match TRBD2. V was pared by 3 bases and J by 5 bases, with 5 bases of the junction left unmatched. Germline loops: CDR1 MGHRA, CDR2 YSYEKL. The CDR3 has 16 amino acids.

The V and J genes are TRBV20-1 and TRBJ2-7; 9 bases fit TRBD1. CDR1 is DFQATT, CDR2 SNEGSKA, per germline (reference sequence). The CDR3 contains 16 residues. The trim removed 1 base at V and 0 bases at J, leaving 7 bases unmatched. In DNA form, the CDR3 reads TGCAGTGCTAGAGGTGGGACAGGGTGGAACTCCTACGAGCAGTACTTC. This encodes CSARGGTGWNSYEQYF.